This T cell receptor beta chain comes out of a study of blood T cell repertoires in COVID-19. Study details: The origin of the acute and convalescent COVID-19 samples was the United States, Italy and Spain. T cells, B-cell-depleted T cells, or PBMCs supplied cDNA or gDNA.

As originally analysed: By means of reference gene primer amplification, nucleated cell counts were estimated. Sequencing used immunoSEQ multiplex PCR; TCRdb keeps in-frame clones, though not all of them. V and J calls and clone size come straight from that table; D and trimming were deduced from the DNA. Seen here are about 240,000 clones, roughly 80% observed once, and the top ten hold roughly 10%. The CDR3 runs to 15 residues. V dropped 1 base and J dropped 3 bases, with 13 bases sitting between them. Germline-derived CDR1 and CDR2 are SNHLY and FYNNEI. This clone turned up a few times. This receptor was taken from a woman older than 75 with acute or convalescent COVID-19. This sequence joins TRBV2 and TRBJ2-7; maybe TRBD2 (5 bases). The specimen was peripheral blood. CDR3 nucleotides: TGTGCCAGCAGTGAAGGACTAAACGGGGACTACGAGCAGTACTTC. It encodes CASSEGLNGDYEQYF.